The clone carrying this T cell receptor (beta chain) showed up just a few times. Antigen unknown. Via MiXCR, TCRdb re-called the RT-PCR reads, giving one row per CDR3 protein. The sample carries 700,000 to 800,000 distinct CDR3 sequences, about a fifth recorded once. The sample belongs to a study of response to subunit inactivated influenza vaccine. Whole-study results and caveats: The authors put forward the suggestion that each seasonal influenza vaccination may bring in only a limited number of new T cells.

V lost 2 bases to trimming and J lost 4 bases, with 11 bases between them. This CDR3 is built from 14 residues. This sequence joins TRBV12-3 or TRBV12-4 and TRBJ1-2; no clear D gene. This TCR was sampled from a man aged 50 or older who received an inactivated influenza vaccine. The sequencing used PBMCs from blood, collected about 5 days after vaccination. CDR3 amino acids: CASSLTRVAYGYTF. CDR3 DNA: TGTGCCAGCAGTTTAACGCGGGTGGCCTATGGCTACACCTTC.